Sequencing of this T cell receptor beta chain was carried out in a study of T cell responses to AZD1222 COVID-19 vaccine (dated by TCRdb to the early 2020s). Concerning the study at large: AZD1222 recipients with second doses at about 4 weeks or about 12 weeks were pooled, because spike-specific TCR depth and breadth did not differ between schedules. A total of 233 trial participants underwent TCR sequencing, of whom about 210 had received two doses of AZD1222 and around 25 had received two doses of the MenACWY control vaccine. Trial participants were enrolled by age into 18-55, 56-69 and 70-plus year subgroups, with around 140, 26 and 57 TCR-sequenced participants respectively.

Via the germline V gene, CDR1 is MGHDK and CDR2 SYGVNS. The CDR3 has 14 amino acids, counting the end cysteine and phenylalanine. Only CDR3 DNA remains: 42 bases, in frame from the first base. The trim is 8 bases for V and 0 bases for J, with a gap of 11 bases between the germline ends. The time point label corresponds to: baseline before first vaccination. The vaccinee samples were drawn from two UK trials, COV001 and COV002, one of which was a single-blind randomized controlled phase 2/3 trial testing AZD1222 (ChAdOx1 nCoV-19) in healthy adults. For TCRbeta chain sequencing, PBMC samples from trial participants were taken at day 0 and at day 28 after the second dose. The CDR3 regions of human TCRbeta chains were analyzed by immunosequencing. The source study handled its data this way. TCRs in the repertoires were compared against a reference library of SARS-CoV-2-specific TCRs that had been generated with the MIRA antigen-specificity platform. Breadth was defined as the fraction of unique TCRs that were SARS-CoV-2-associated. Depth was defined as the fraction of total T cells that were SARS-CoV-2-associated. Using the MIRA data, every spike-specific TCR was mapped to the spike region that the TCR reacted to and assigned to either a CD4 or a CD8 class. Log10-transformed breadth and depth values were compared by one-way ANOVA with Sidak's multiple comparisons tests. TCRdb obtained this table from immuneACCESS and retained in-frame rearrangements with V and J assigned. These tables miss some clones; where compared with another copy, unresolved V genes account for less than half of the shortfall, and the remainder is unexplained. The V and J calls and clone size come from that table; D and trimming were worked out from the DNA. The sample table shows 140,000 to 150,000 clones, and 85% to 90% are seen once. The biggest ten clones account for 1.5% to 2% of the sample.

With regard to this clone: Its antigen is not yet known. Base qualities are not at hand, and no much larger clone is one base apart.

What the work shows at the level of the full study, not this receptor alone: Reportedly, close to half of the unique spike-specific TCRs recognized epitopes lying outside the regions that are mutated in the B.1.351 and B.1.1.7 variants. Participants were mostly white British and included more females than males, and it was suggested by the authors that clonal diversity may have been underestimated. Only a handful of AZD1222 recipients were SARS-CoV-2 seropositive at baseline, limiting conclusions about previously exposed vaccinees. The 56-69-year group was small, and its depth increase did not reach significance, likely because of low power. A significant rise in spike-specific TCR breadth and depth was observed after two AZD1222 doses relative to day 0 and relative to MenACWY recipients. The whole spike protein was spanned by vaccine-associated CD4 TCRs, and dominant responses were seen in regions 160-218 and 743-854. Because no samples from the day 14 peak response were available, repertoires could be characterized only after the peak T cell response.

This sample comprised peripheral blood, obtained on day 0 of AZD1222 vaccination. The source of this sequence is an adult in good health. Rearrangement joined TRBV25-1 to TRBJ1-5; the D region possibly corresponds to TRBD1 (5 bases align). The nucleotides read TGTGCCAGCTCCCCGGGGGATAGCAATCAGCCCCAGCATTTT. Its translation is CASSPGDSNQPQHF.